This TCR beta chain was captured by sequencing in a study of blood T cell repertoires in COVID-19. Produced via immunoSEQ multiplex PCR; TCRdb's table is partial and in-frame only. The sample lists more than 150,000 clones; roughly nine tenths were seen once. There are 14 residues in the CDR3. Germline lookup yields CDR1 SGHKS and CDR2 YYEKEE (reference sequence). J lost 2 bases, V lost 3 bases, and 2 bases had no gene match. Material for sequencing was peripheral blood. The J gene is TRBJ1-2, the V gene TRBV5-5; 9 bases fit TRBD1. The clonotype was recovered from a woman in her forties with acute or convalescent COVID-19. The DNA of the CDR3 is TGTGCCAGCAGCTGGGACAGGGTAAACTATGGCTACACCTTC. Its protein is CASSWDRVNYGYTF.